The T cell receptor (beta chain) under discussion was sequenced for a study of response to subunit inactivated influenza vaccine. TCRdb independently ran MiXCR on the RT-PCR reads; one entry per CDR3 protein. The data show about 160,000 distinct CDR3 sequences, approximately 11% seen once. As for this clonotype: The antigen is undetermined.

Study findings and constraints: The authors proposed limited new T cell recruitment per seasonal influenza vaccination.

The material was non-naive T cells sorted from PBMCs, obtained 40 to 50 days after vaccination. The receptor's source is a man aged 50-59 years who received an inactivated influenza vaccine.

CDR3 bases: TGTGCCAGCAGCCCCAACAGGGGCTCTGGAAACACCATATATTTT. Protein: CASSPNRGSGNTIYF. This chain uses TRBV4-2 with TRBJ1-3; 7 nucleotides line up with TRBD1. Germline values: CDR1 LGHNA, CDR2 YNFKEQ. J lost 0 bases, V lost 4 bases, and 3 bases had no gene match. The CDR3 is made up of 15 amino acids.